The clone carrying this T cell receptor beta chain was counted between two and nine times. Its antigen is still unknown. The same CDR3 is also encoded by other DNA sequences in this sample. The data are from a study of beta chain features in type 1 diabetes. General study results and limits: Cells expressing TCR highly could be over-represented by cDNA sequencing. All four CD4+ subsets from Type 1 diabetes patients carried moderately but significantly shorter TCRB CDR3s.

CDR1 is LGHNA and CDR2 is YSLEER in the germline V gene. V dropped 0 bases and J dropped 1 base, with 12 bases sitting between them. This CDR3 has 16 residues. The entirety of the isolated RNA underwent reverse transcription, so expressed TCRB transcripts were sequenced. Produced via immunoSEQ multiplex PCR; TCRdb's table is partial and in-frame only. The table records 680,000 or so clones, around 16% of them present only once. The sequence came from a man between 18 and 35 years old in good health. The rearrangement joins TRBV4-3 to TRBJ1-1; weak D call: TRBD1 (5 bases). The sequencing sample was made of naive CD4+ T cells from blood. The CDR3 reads CASSQDSGPRNTEAFF. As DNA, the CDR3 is TGCGCCAGCAGCCAAGATTCGGGGCCCCGGAACACTGAAGCTTTCTTT.